Each of the 32 T cell receptor beta chains below was sequenced from the same sample in a study of shared clonotypes between healthy human individuals. Naive-designated CD8 cells lacked CD45RO, were positively enriched for CCR7, and omitted terminally differentiated effector memory CD45RA+ cells. Repertoires were generated with immunoSEQ multiplex PCR, while TCRdb's copy carries only in-frame clones and drops some. The sample comprises hundreds of thousands of clones, 85% to 95% of which are singletons, and about 0.11% rests with the top ten. What was sequenced was naive CD8+ T cells sorted from blood. The receptors come from a woman aged 25-40 years in good health.

The chain couples TRBV7-2 to TRBJ2-3; D gene ambiguous. Germline assignment: CDR1 SGHTA and CDR2 FQGNSA. This CDR3 region has 15 residues. V was trimmed by 1 base and J by 1 base, leaving 9 bases between them. CDR3 in DNA: TGTGCCAGCAGCTTAGGGGGAACCCGCACAGATACGCAGTATTTT. Protein: CASSLGGTRTDTQYF.

As regards this clone: Additional DNA sequences in this sample encode the identical CDR3. The genes are TRBV5-1 and TRBJ2-7; D possibly uses TRBD1 or TRBD2 (5 bases each). The germline V gene has CDR1 SGHRS and CDR2 YFSETQ. The CDR3 has 12 amino acids. The V end lost 0 bases, the J end lost 7 bases, and 8 bases lay between the germline ends. The CDR3: CASSLVGGEQYF. The CDR3 nucleotides read TGCGCCAGCAGCTTGGTTGGGGGTGAGCAGTACTTC.

This chain joins TRBV27 and TRBJ2-7, with 11 bases that match TRBD1. V trimming: 6 bases; J trimming: 6 bases; junction bases outside the gene matches: 10. The CDR3 totals 15 residues. Per germline, CDR1 MNHEY and CDR2 SMNVEV (reference sequence). The CDR3 loop is CASSLRQGTGGEQYF. The CDR3 nucleotides are TGTGCCAGCAGCCTTCGACAGGGGACAGGGGGCGAGCAGTACTTC.

This clone has more than one count but fewer than ten. This chain connects TRBV7-9 to TRBJ1-1; no definite D call. V was clipped by 1 base and J by 6 bases, with 6 bases between them. Per the germline V gene, CDR1 is SEHNR and CDR2 is FQNEAQ (reference sequence). The CDR3 sequence is 12 residues long. CDR3 protein: CASSLVQSEAFF. CDR3 DNA: TGTGCCAGCAGCTTAGTTCAGTCTGAAGCTTTCTTT.

Comments on this clone: Within the sample, other DNA sequences also encode this same CDR3. V and J are TRBV27 and TRBJ2-7; perhaps TRBD2 as D (6 bases). V gave up 0 bases and J gave up 4 bases, with 7 bases separating them. The length of the CDR3 is 13 residues. Germline values: CDR1 MNHEY, CDR2 SMNVEV (reference sequence). The CDR3 here is CASSLSEGYEQYF. Here the CDR3 DNA reads TGTGCCAGCAGTTTATCGGAGGGTTACGAGCAGTACTTC.

This chain uses TRBV19 with TRBJ2-7, with TRBD1 matching over 8 bases. Germline CDR1 and CDR2: LNHDA and SQIVND (reference sequence). The V and J ends lost 3 bases and 3 bases, in that order; junction bases with no gene match: 4. This CDR3 is 14 amino acids long. This CDR3 is CASSMSTGGYEQYF. The CDR3 nucleotides are TGTGCCAGTAGTATGAGTACAGGGGGCTACGAGCAGTACTTC.

CDR3 residues: CASSFIPPRADTGELFF. The CDR3 DNA reads TGTGCCAGCAGCTTCATTCCCCCCAGGGCCGACACCGGGGAGCTGTTTTTT. The chain uses TRBV7-2 and TRBJ2-2; the D gene is possibly TRBD1 (5 bases). The CDR3 contains 17 residues. CDR1 is SGHTA, CDR2 FQGNSA, per germline. V was cut by 3 bases and J by 3 bases, with 17 bases left in between.

This chain links TRBV25-1 with TRBJ2-1, with unresolved D. Per germline, CDR1 MGHDK and CDR2 SYGVNS. Trimming removed 4 bases at V and 5 bases at J, with 3 bases between. This CDR3 is 11 amino acids long. CDR3 region: CASSAHNEQFF. The CDR3 bases are TGTGCCAGCAGTGCCCACAATGAGCAGTTCTTC.

In its sample, this clone was seen a few times. The chain uses TRBV9 and TRBJ1-1; possibly TRBD1 for D (5 bases). The V end was cut by 0 bases, the J end by 5 bases, with 11 bases between. In germline, CDR1 is SGDLS, CDR2 YYNGEE. The CDR3 is made up of 14 amino acids. CDR3 sequence: CASSVGQGRTEAFF. Here the CDR3 DNA reads TGTGCCAGCAGCGTAGGTCAGGGTCGGACTGAAGCTTTCTTT.

This clone was observed once. The V call is TRBV27, the J call TRBJ2-2; a weak D match, TRBD2 (6 bases). Germline loops: CDR1 MNHEY, CDR2 SMNVEV (reference sequence). V gave up 6 bases and J gave up 5 bases, with 16 bases separating them. CDR3 size: 15 residues. The CDR3 spells CASSPWTIPTGELFF. The CDR3 nucleotides are TGTGCCAGCAGCCCCTGGACTATACCAACCGGGGAGCTGTTTTTT.

V gene TRBV6-5 combines with J gene TRBJ2-2; D unresolved. Germline V lookup: CDR1 MNHEY, CDR2 SVGAGI. The CDR3 contains 13 residues. Trimming stripped 5 bases from V and 7 bases from J, with 11 bases between. CDR3 in DNA: TGTGCCAGCAGTCCTTCAGGTATCGGGGAGCTGTTTTTT. It translates to CASSPSGIGELFF.

CDR3 nucleotides: TGCGCCAGCACCCCGAGGACTAGCGGGAGTGGCGAGCAGTACTTC. Translated, it gives CASTPRTSGSGEQYF. The rearrangement uses TRBV5-1 and TRBJ2-7; 13 nucleotides align to TRBD2. The CDR3 is 15 amino acids. Germline loops: CDR1 SGHRS, CDR2 YFSETQ. With 6 bases clipped from V and 6 bases from J, the junction kept 9 bases outside the gene matches.

This clone has a single count. This chain joins TRBV19 and TRBJ2-7, with TRBD1 identical over 8 bases. V lost 5 bases to trimming and J lost 5 bases; unmatched junction nucleotides: 8. Germline-derived CDR1 and CDR2 are LNHDA and SQIVND (reference sequence). The CDR3 length is 14 residues. The CDR3 DNA is TGTGCCAGTAGTCCACGGACAGGGATCCACGAGCAGTACTTC. The encoded protein is CASSPRTGIHEQYF. The variable domain in full, completed from reference TRBV19 and TRBJ2-7, reads DGGITQSPKYLFRKEGQNVTLSCEQNLNHDAMYWYRQDPGQGLRLIYYSQIVNDFQKGDIAEGYSVSREKKESFPLTVTSAQKNPTAFYLCASSPRTGIHEQYFGPGTRLTVT.

J is TRBJ2-7 and V is TRBV5-4, with TRBD2 identical over 7 bases. Germline V gene data show CDR1 as SGHNT and CDR2 as YYREEE (reference sequence). Losses at the gene ends were 4 bases for V and 1 base for J; bases not matched to a gene: 8. This CDR3 has 15 residues. In DNA, the CDR3 is TGTGCCAGCAGCGGGAATAGCGGGCCTTCCTACGAGCAGTACTTC. Protein sequence: CASSGNSGPSYEQYF.

CDR3 in DNA: TGTGCCAGCAGCTGGACATTGGACAGGGGGTCGGGAGGAAACACCATATATTTT. As protein: CASSWTLDRGSGGNTIYF. The chain joins TRBV5-6 to TRBJ1-3; TRBD1 matches at 10 bases. Germline assignment: CDR1 SGHDT and CDR2 YYEEEE. Unmatched junction bases numbered 13, after V lost 3 bases and J lost 4 bases. The CDR3 is 18 amino acids.

The genes are TRBV10-3 and TRBJ2-7; D is unresolved. CDR1 is ENHRY and CDR2 is SYGVKD in the germline V gene. The V end was cut by 0 bases, the J end by 3 bases, with 12 bases between. The CDR3 length is 15 residues. Here the CDR3 reads CAISESVRGYYEQYF. Here the CDR3 DNA reads TGTGCCATCAGTGAGTCGGTTCGCGGATACTACGAGCAGTACTTC.

This clone showed up just once. The rearrangement uses TRBV4-1 and TRBJ1-5; possibly TRBD1 for D (6 bases). CDR3 length: 16 residues. From germline, CDR1 is MGHRA and CDR2 YSYEKL. The V end was cut by 0 bases, the J end by 3 bases, with 12 bases between. In DNA, the CDR3 is TGCGCCAGCAGCCAAGAGGGGGGGCTGATCAATCAGCCCCAGCATTTT. It specifies CASSQEGGLINQPQHF.

This chain's CDR3 is CASMVVAGGASTDTQYF. The DNA for the CDR3 is TGTGCCAGCATGGTGGTAGCGGGAGGAGCTAGCACAGATACGCAGTATTTT. V and J are TRBV7-8 and TRBJ2-3; TRBD2 matches 10 bases. Germline assignment: CDR1 SGHVS and CDR2 FQNEAQ. J lost 0 bases, V lost 7 bases, and 10 bases had no gene match. The CDR3 consists of 17 residues. Full variable domain (missing parts from reference TRBV7-8 and TRBJ2-3): GAGVSQSPRYKVAKRGQDVALRCDPISGHVSLFWYQQALGQGPEFLTYFQNEAQLDKSGLPSDRFFAERPEGSVSTLKIQRTQQEDSAVYLCASMVVAGGASTDTQYFGPGTRLTVL.

The chain combines TRBV5-1 with TRBJ1-1; 8 bases align to TRBD1. This CDR3 contains 14 residues. The junction had 3 bases not matched to a gene; V was cut back by 0 bases and J by 5 bases. Germline V CDR1 and CDR2: SGHRS, YFSETQ. CDR3 sequence (DNA): TGCGCCAGCAGCTTGGGACAGGGGCTGACTGAAGCTTTCTTT. Its translation is CASSLGQGLTEAFF. The complete variable domain, with remaining parts taken from reference TRBV5-1 and TRBJ1-1, reads KAGVTQTPRYLIKTRGQQVTLSCSPISGHRSVSWYQQTPGQGLQFLFEYFSETQRNKGNFPGRFSGRQFSNSRSEMNVSTLELGDSALYLCASSLGQGLTEAFFGQGTRLTVV.

The V call is TRBV27, the J call TRBJ2-7; 7 nucleotides match TRBD1. This CDR3 is built from 14 residues. V lost 5 bases, J lost 5 bases, and 9 bases stayed unmatched. CDR1 and CDR2 from the germline V gene are MNHEY and SMNVEV (reference sequence). CDR3 nucleotide sequence: TGTGCCAGCAGTGAGACAGGGAATTGGAACGAGCAGTACTTC. Translated, it gives CASSETGNWNEQYF.

This chain connects TRBV9 to TRBJ2-1, with D perhaps matching TRBD1 or TRBD2 (5 bases each). The CDR3 totals 17 residues. Germline lookup yields CDR1 SGDLS and CDR2 YYNGEE. Trimming shortened V by 4 bases and J by 5 bases, and 22 bases separated the two germline ends. The CDR3 spells CASSPEGTVGRNNEQFF. The CDR3 bases are TGTGCCAGCAGCCCCGAGGGGACGGTTGGTCGGAACAATGAGCAGTTCTTC.

The V and J genes are TRBV19 and TRBJ2-7, with a tentative D call TRBD2 (6 bases). This CDR3 has 15 residues. CDR1 and CDR2 from the germline V gene are LNHDA and SQIVND (reference sequence). V was cut by 6 bases and J by 0 bases, with 15 bases left in between. In DNA, the CDR3 is TGTGCCAGTAGCATTTACTCGGGACTCTCCTACGAGCAGTACTTC. Translated: CASSIYSGLSYEQYF.

V and J are TRBV10-3 and TRBJ1-2; possible D gene TRBD1, 5 bases. The germline V gene has CDR1 ENHRY and CDR2 SYGVKD. The ends were cut back, 10 bases at V and 1 base at J, with 16 bases in the middle. The CDR3 has 14 residues. CDR3 DNA: TGTGCCACCCTAGCGGGGGAAGTTAACTATGGCTACACCTTC. As protein: CATLAGEVNYGYTF.

The chain joins TRBV28 to TRBJ2-3; D gene unclear. The CDR3 totals 15 residues. Germline lookup yields CDR1 MDHEN and CDR2 SYDVKM. Trimming left V 4 bases short and J 1 base short, with 12 bases between. The chain's CDR3 is CASSSTDAGTDTQYF. In nucleotides, the CDR3 is TGTGCCAGCAGTTCTACCGATGCTGGCACAGATACGCAGTATTTT.

The chain recombines TRBV2 with TRBJ2-1, with D maybe TRBD1 (5 bases). The CDR3 extends over 11 amino acids. Germline CDR1 is SNHLY and CDR2 is FYNNEI. V was pared by 8 bases and J by 8 bases, with 10 bases between. This CDR3 reads CASERGDEQFF. CDR3 nucleotides: TGTGCCAGCGAAAGGGGTGATGAGCAGTTCTTC.

This chain joins TRBV4-1 and TRBJ2-3; 11 nucleotides line up with TRBD2. Germline V gene lookup returns CDR1 MGHRA and CDR2 YSYEKL. The V gene end was trimmed by 4 bases and the J gene end by 4 bases; junction bases not matched to a gene: 7. The CDR3 is made up of 16 amino acids. CDR3 nucleotide sequence: TGCGCCAGCAGCCGAGTTAGCGGGAGGGCCCCAGATACGCAGTATTTT. Translation: CASSRVSGRAPDTQYF.

This chain uses TRBV27 with TRBJ1-2; the D gene is possibly TRBD1 (5 bases). Trimming removed 0 bases from V and 8 bases from J, with 13 bases in between. The germline CDR1 and CDR2 sequences are MNHEY and SMNVEV (reference sequence). The CDR3 is 14 residues long. CDR3 DNA: TGTGCCAGCAGTTTATCACCAGGGAATCACGGCTACACCTTC. This sequence encodes CASSLSPGNHGYTF.

The rearrangement uses TRBV27 and TRBJ2-7; TRBD1 matches 7 bases. The V gene end was trimmed by 4 bases and the J gene end by 0 bases; junction bases not matched to a gene: 9. Germline V gene data show CDR1 as MNHEY and CDR2 as SMNVEV (reference sequence). The CDR3 extends over 16 amino acids. The CDR3 DNA reads TGTGCCAGCAGTTCCCGCCTGGACAGGACCTCCTACGAGCAGTACTTC. Translation gives CASSSRLDRTSYEQYF.

The chain combines TRBV7-9 with TRBJ1-1; a weak D match, TRBD1 (6 bases). CDR3 length: 15 amino acids. Germline CDR1 is SEHNR and CDR2 is FQNEAQ (reference sequence). Trimming shortened V by 7 bases and J by 3 bases, and 18 bases separated the two germline ends. In DNA, the CDR3 is TGTGCCAGCACCTCGGCGGGGGGCGCGGACACTGAAGCTTTCTTT. This gives the protein CASTSAGGADTEAFF.

The rearrangement uses TRBV7-2 and TRBJ1-1; no firm D call. Germline V gives CDR1 SGHTA, CDR2 FQGNSA. V gave up 2 bases and J gave up 7 bases, with 8 bases separating them. CDR3 length: 12 residues. CDR3 residues: CASSLRAGEAFF. In nucleotides, the CDR3 is TGTGCCAGCAGCTTACGAGCAGGTGAAGCTTTCTTT. The whole variable domain, filled in from reference TRBV7-2 and TRBJ1-1, reads GAGVSQSPSNKVTEKGKDVELRCDPISGHTALYWYRQSLGQGLEFLIYFQGNSAPDKSGLPSDRFSAERTGGSVSTLTIQRTQQEDSAVYLCASSLRAGEAFFGQGTRLTVV.

This clone was seen just once. The chain combines TRBV27 with TRBJ2-5, with D possibly matching TRBD1 (6 bases). The length of the CDR3 is 15 residues. V was pared by 3 bases and J by 4 bases, with 15 bases between. CDR1 is MNHEY and CDR2 is SMNVEV in the germline V gene (reference sequence). CDR3 region: CASSFTGLFGETQYF. The DNA for the CDR3 is TGTGCCAGCAGTTTTACAGGGTTGTTCGGAGAGACCCAGTACTTC.

The chain recombines TRBV2 with TRBJ2-1; D may be TRBD1 or TRBD2 (6 bases each). V lost 5 bases to trimming and J lost 5 bases, with 16 bases between them. Germline V lookup: CDR1 SNHLY, CDR2 FYNNEI. The CDR3 runs 15 residues. The CDR3 loop reads CASSPPGADDNEQFF. In nucleotides, the CDR3 is TGTGCCAGCAGTCCTCCGGGGGCAGATGACAATGAGCAGTTCTTC.